The T cell receptor (beta chain) described here comes from a study of early T cells in non-severe SARS-CoV-2 infection. General study points: The study's VDJdb matching favored anti-spike CD8 responses and missed private and CD4 specificities.

This clonotype was observed many times. Its antigen is still unknown. Per the germline V gene, CDR1 is SNHLY and CDR2 is FYNNEI. Between the trimmed V and J ends, which lost 7 bases and 7 bases, there was a span of 19 bases. This CDR3 is 14 amino acids long. TCRdb re-derived calls from the 5' RACE reads in MiXCR, one entry per CDR3 protein. The profile covers about 30,000 distinct CDR3 sequences, with less than 6.5% appearing a single time and 5% to 7% taken by the ten largest. Sequencing was carried out using whole blood. The V gene is TRBV2, the J gene TRBJ1-1; possible D gene TRBD1, 5 bases. The source is an adult who was a healthcare worker with PCR-confirmed SARS-CoV-2 infection or an uninfected control (not recorded which). CDR3 sequence reads: CASNLFSQGGEAFF. CDR3 nucleotide sequence: TGTGCCAGCAACCTTTTCTCGCAGGGAGGTGAAGCTTTCTTT.